This entry lists 14 T cell receptor beta chains sequenced from one sample in a study of PD-1 blockade in mismatch repair-deficient tumors. TCRdb keeps only in-frame clones here, not all; method: immunoSEQ multiplex PCR. Of about 130,000 clones listed, about nine tenths are singletons. Sample: peripheral blood, taken 70 to 72 weeks after starting pembrolizumab. These TCRs come from an adult with mismatch repair-deficient cancer.

The V and J genes are TRBV14 and TRBJ2-1, with 11 bases that match TRBD2. Germline V gives CDR1 SGHDN, CDR2 FVKESK. This CDR3 is built from 16 residues. V gave up 1 base and J gave up 9 bases; unmatched junction bases: 8. The CDR3 sequence is CASSQALVAGGGEQFF. The CDR3 nucleotides are TGTGCCAGCAGCCAAGCCTTAGTAGCGGGAGGGGGTGAGCAGTTCTTC.

This clone has only one observation. The chain recombines TRBV19 with TRBJ1-1; D perhaps matches TRBD1 (6 bases). CDR1 and CDR2 from the germline V gene are LNHDA and SQIVND (reference sequence). V lost 4 bases to trimming and J lost 0 bases, with 9 bases between them. CDR3 size: 14 residues. The CDR3 loop reads CASSTRGMNTEAFF. The CDR3 region has the DNA TGTGCCAGTAGTACCAGGGGTATGAACACTGAAGCTTTCTTT.

The V gene is TRBV5-1, the J gene TRBJ2-2; 7 bases are a match to TRBD1. CDR3 length: 16 residues. Per the germline V gene, CDR1 is SGHRS and CDR2 is YFSETQ. With V trimmed by 0 bases and J by 1 base, 3 bases remained unmatched. The CDR3 DNA reads TGCGCCAGCAGCTTGGGGCAGGGGGTGAACACCGGGGAGCTGTTTTTT. Encoded protein: CASSLGQGVNTGELFF.

The chain combines TRBV5-4 with TRBJ1-2; 11 bases line up with TRBD1. The junction had 16 bases not matched to a gene; V was cut back by 4 bases and J by 2 bases. The CDR3 runs 19 residues. Per the germline V gene, CDR1 is SGHNT and CDR2 is YYREEE (reference sequence). The CDR3 DNA sequence: TGTGCCAGCAGCCTTGGGTGGGCGACCCGGGACAGGGGGAACTATGGCTACACCTTC. Encoded protein: CASSLGWATRDRGNYGYTF. Full variable domain (rest looked up from reference TRBV5-4 and TRBJ1-2): ETGVTQSPTHLIKTRGQQVTLRCSSQSGHNTVSWYQQALGQGPQFIFQYYREEENGRGNFPPRFSGLQFPNYSSELNVNALELDDSALYLCASSLGWATRDRGNYGYTFGSGTRLTVV.

The chain joins TRBV27 to TRBJ1-1; TRBD1 is a possible D gene (6 bases). The V gene's germline CDR1 is MNHEY and CDR2 SMNVEV (reference sequence). V was pared by 4 bases and J by 4 bases, with 13 bases between. This CDR3 region has 14 residues. The CDR3: CASSWKQGGTEAFF. CDR3 sequence (DNA): TGTGCCAGCAGTTGGAAACAGGGAGGCACTGAAGCTTTCTTT.

J is TRBJ2-1 and V is TRBV7-6, with 9 bases lining up with TRBD2. In germline, CDR1 is SGHVS, CDR2 FNYEAQ. With V trimmed by 4 bases and J by 6 bases, 13 bases remained unmatched. The CDR3 loop spans 17 amino acids. DNA of the CDR3: TGTGCCAGCAGCTCAGCTCCCGGGACTAGCTCTTTCAATGAGCAGTTCTTC. Its translation is CASSSAPGTSSFNEQFF.

The V gene is TRBV15, the J gene TRBJ2-1, with D uncertain. Trimming removed 0 bases at V and 7 bases at J, with 7 bases between. This CDR3 has 13 amino acids. CDR1 and CDR2 from the germline V gene are LNHNV and YYDKDF (reference sequence). The CDR3 spells CATSRDEGNEQFF. CDR3 DNA: TGTGCCACCAGCAGAGACGAAGGGAATGAGCAGTTCTTC.

This clone was seen a few times. The chain links TRBV25-1 to TRBJ2-7; TRBD1 agrees at 7 bases. The CDR3 runs 14 residues. Per germline, CDR1 MGHDK and CDR2 SYGVNS. Trimming removed 4 bases from V and 3 bases from J; junction bases left unmatched: 6. The CDR3 here is CASSVHRGFYEQYF. In DNA form, the CDR3 reads TGTGCCAGCAGTGTTCACAGGGGATTCTACGAGCAGTACTTC.

V is TRBV30 and J is TRBJ2-4, with D perhaps assigned TRBD1 or TRBD2 (5 bases each). Germline CDR1 reads GTSNPN; CDR2 reads SVGIG (reference sequence). Trimming shortened V by 8 bases and J by 5 bases, and 16 bases separated the two germline ends. This CDR3 has 13 amino acids. The CDR3 DNA sequence: TGTGCCGGGTTCCCGGGACGAGAAAACATTCAGTACTTC. It encodes CAGFPGRENIQYF.

The chain employs TRBV27 and TRBJ1-2; D perhaps matches TRBD1 (5 bases). The CDR3 totals 15 residues. V lost 5 bases and J lost 2, with 15 bases in between. Germline CDR1 is MNHEY and CDR2 is SMNVEV (reference sequence). This chain's CDR3 is CASSLGHNSNYGYTF. CDR3 nucleotides: TGTGCCAGCAGTCTAGGACACAACTCAAACTATGGCTACACCTTC.

The chain links TRBV5-4 to TRBJ2-7; D is ambiguous. Germline loops: CDR1 SGHNT, CDR2 YYREEE (reference sequence). Trimming stripped 0 bases from V and 3 bases from J, with 7 bases between. CDR3 length equals 13 residues. CDR3 in DNA: TGTGCCAGCAGCTTGGCCTCGGGCTACGAGCAGTACTTC. It translates to CASSLASGYEQYF.

The rearrangement links TRBV5-4 to TRBJ2-7; 10 bases line up with TRBD1. J was trimmed by 2 bases and V by 4 bases; bases with no gene match: 3. The length of the CDR3 is 14 residues. CDR1 is SGHNT and CDR2 is YYREEE in the germline V gene (reference sequence). The CDR3 region is CASSSDRGPYEQYF. The CDR3 DNA follows: TGTGCCAGCAGCAGCGACAGGGGGCCCTACGAGCAGTACTTC.

This clone was seen a single time. CDR3 in amino acids: CASLWGHSTGELFF. CDR3 sequence (DNA): TGCGCCAGCCTCTGGGGACACAGCACCGGGGAGCTGTTTTTT. The V call is TRBV10-2, the J call TRBJ2-2; the D gene is possibly TRBD1 (6 bases). V was shortened by 8 bases and J by 4 bases, with 14 bases between the two germline ends. CDR1 and CDR2 from the germline V gene are WSHSY and SAAADI. CDR3 length: 14 amino acids.

The chain couples TRBV2 to TRBJ2-3; D is possibly TRBD2 (6 bases). The germline gives CDR1 SNHLY, CDR2 FYNNEI. V lost 6 bases and J 3 bases, leaving 16 bases between the germline ends. The CDR3 is 15 amino acids. As DNA, the CDR3 is TGTGCCAGCAGCGTTGTGGGAGGAGTAACAGATACGCAGTATTTT. Protein: CASSVVGGVTDTQYF.